These 3 T cell receptor beta chains were sequenced from one sample in a study of T cell repertoires in cytomegalovirus infection. TCRdb itself ran the reads through MiXCR, one entry per CDR3 protein. This table has approximately 250,000 distinct CDR3 sequences, approximately 9% appearing once. The sample taken for sequencing was PBMCs. The receptors originated from a human donor in good health (CMV status not recorded). Some clones in this sample may be carry-over from other donors' samples.

This chain joins TRBV5-1 and TRBJ2-1, with a weak D call TRBD2 (6 bases). Trimming cost V 4 bases and J 6 bases, with 17 bases left between them. The CDR3 is made up of 15 amino acids. CDR1 is SGHRS and CDR2 is YFSETQ in the germline V gene. CDR3 region: CASSQSGSQVNEQFF. The CDR3 DNA sequence: TGCGCCAGCAGCCAGTCCGGGAGTCAGGTCAATGAGCAGTTCTTC.

This clonotype was picked up many times. This chain uses TRBV6-1 with TRBJ1-2; the match to TRBD1 covers 8 bases. V was clipped by 5 bases and J by 3 bases; unmatched bases: 11. The CDR3 runs 16 residues. Looked up from germline, CDR1 is MNHNS and CDR2 is SASEGT. CDR3 bases: TGTGCCAGCAGTCCACACCCCGGGACAGGAGACTATGGCTACACCTTC. Its protein is CASSPHPGTGDYGYTF.

This clonotype was detected only a few times. The rearrangement links TRBV7-9 to TRBJ2-3; tentative D call: TRBD1 (6 bases). V dropped 2 bases and J dropped 2 bases, with 11 bases sitting between them. This CDR3 is built from 15 residues. Germline-derived CDR1 and CDR2 are SEHNR and FQNEAQ (reference sequence). CDR3 in DNA: TGTGCCAGCAGCTTACAGGGACACAACACAGATACGCAGTATTTT. Translation: CASSLQGHNTDTQYF.